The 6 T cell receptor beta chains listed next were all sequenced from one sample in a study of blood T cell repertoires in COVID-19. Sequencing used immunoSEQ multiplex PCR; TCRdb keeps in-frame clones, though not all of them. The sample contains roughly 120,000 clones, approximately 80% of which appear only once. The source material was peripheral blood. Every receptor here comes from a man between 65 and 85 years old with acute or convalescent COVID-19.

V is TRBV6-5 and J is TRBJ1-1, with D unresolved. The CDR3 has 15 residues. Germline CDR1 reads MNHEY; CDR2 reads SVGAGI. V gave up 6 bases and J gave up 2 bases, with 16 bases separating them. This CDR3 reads CASRNTVRSNTEAFF. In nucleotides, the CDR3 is TGTGCCAGCAGAAACACCGTACGGAGCAACACTGAAGCTTTCTTT.

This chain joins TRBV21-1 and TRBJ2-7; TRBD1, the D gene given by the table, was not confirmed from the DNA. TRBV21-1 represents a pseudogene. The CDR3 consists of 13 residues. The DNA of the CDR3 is TGTGCCAGCAGCGGCCCCTCCCCCGACGAGCAGTACTTC. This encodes CASSGPSPDEQYF.

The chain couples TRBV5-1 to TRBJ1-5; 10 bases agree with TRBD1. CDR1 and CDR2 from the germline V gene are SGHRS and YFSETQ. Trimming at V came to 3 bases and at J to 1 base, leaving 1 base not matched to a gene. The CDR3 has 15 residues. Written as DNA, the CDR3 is TGCGCCAGCAGCTCGGGACAGGGGAGCAATCAGCCCCAGCATTTT. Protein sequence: CASSSGQGSNQPQHF.

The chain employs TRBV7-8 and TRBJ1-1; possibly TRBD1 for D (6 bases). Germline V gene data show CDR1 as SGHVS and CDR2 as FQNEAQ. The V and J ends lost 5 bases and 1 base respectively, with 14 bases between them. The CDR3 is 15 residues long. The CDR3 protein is CASSPPGTQNTEAFF. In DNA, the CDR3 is TGTGCCAGCAGCCCGCCTGGGACACAGAACACTGAAGCTTTCTTT.

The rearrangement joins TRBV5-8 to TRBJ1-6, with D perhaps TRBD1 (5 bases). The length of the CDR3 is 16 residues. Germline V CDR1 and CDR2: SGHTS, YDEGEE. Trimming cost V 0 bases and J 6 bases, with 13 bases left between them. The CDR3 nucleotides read TGTGCCAGCAGCTTGGTACCAGGGTGGGGTAATTCACCCCTCCACTTT. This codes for CASSLVPGWGNSPLHF.

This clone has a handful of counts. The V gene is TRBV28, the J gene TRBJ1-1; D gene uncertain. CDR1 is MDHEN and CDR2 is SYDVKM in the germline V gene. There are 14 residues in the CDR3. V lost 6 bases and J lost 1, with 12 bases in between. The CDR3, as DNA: TGTGCCAGCAGCCCTGGACTGAGGAACACTGAAGCTTTCTTT. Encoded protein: CASSPGLRNTEAFF.